A single sample gave rise to the 27 T cell receptor beta chains below, sequenced in a study of B cell selection in AIRE deficiency. The sorted conventional CD4 T cells were gated as CD4+CD127+. The method was immunoSEQ multiplex PCR; TCRdb's version includes in-frame clones alone and lacks a portion of them. This sample yields some 25,000 clones, of which approximately 96% are seen a single time; 0.15% to 0.2% belongs to the top ten. The sample taken for sequencing was CD4+CD127+ conventional T cells sorted from PBMCs. The origin of the receptors is a human donor in good health.

This CDR3 is CASSYSRGGRNTEAFF. For the CDR3, the DNA is TGTGCCAGCAGTTACTCGAGGGGTGGGCGGAACACTGAAGCTTTCTTT. The genes are TRBV6-5 and TRBJ1-1; possible D gene TRBD1, 5 bases. The CDR3 is made up of 16 amino acids. Per germline, CDR1 MNHEY and CDR2 SVGAGI. Trimming left V 0 bases short and J 1 base short, with 12 bases between.

This chain uses TRBV12-5 with TRBJ1-1, with D unclear. The CDR3 extends over 15 amino acids. Germline-derived CDR1 and CDR2 are LGHNT and FRNRAP. The V end lost 4 bases, the J end lost 0 bases, and 12 bases lay between the germline ends. The CDR3 region is CASGSPGLLNTEAFF. For the CDR3, the DNA is TGTGCTAGTGGTTCCCCAGGTTTGTTGAACACTGAAGCTTTCTTT.

The V and J genes are TRBV29-1 and TRBJ1-2; D gene unclear. CDR3 length equals 11 residues. Germline V gene sequence: CDR1 SQVTM, CDR2 ANQGSEA. V lost 7 bases to trimming and J lost 5 bases, with 11 bases between them. The CDR3, as DNA: TGCAGCGCCGCATCGGGTTATGGCTACACCTTC. Encoded protein: CSAASGYGYTF.

J is TRBJ2-4 and V is TRBV5-4, with D perhaps matching TRBD1 (5 bases). The CDR3 contains 13 residues. V shed 1 base and J shed 5 bases, with 7 bases lying between them. CDR1 SGHNT and CDR2 YYREEE come from the germline V gene (reference sequence). CDR3 sequence reads: CASSLKGENIQYF. Here the CDR3 DNA reads TGTGCCAGCAGCTTGAAAGGGGAAAACATTCAGTACTTC. Drawing the rest from reference TRBV5-4 and TRBJ2-4, the complete variable domain is ETGVTQSPTHLIKTRGQQVTLRCSSQSGHNTVSWYQQALGQGPQFIFQYYREEENGRGNFPPRFSGLQFPNYSSELNVNALELDDSALYLCASSLKGENIQYFGAGTRLSVL.

CDR3 coding DNA: TGTGCCAGCAGTTACTCGAGACAGGGGGCACAAGCTTTCTTT. Encoded protein: CASSYSRQGAQAFF. The V and J genes are TRBV6-5 and TRBJ1-1; 10 nucleotides agree with TRBD1. Germline V CDR1 and CDR2: MNHEY, SVGAGI. Unmatched junction bases numbered 4, after V lost 0 bases and J lost 9 bases. The CDR3 is 14 residues long.

This clone was recorded once. J is TRBJ2-1 and V is TRBV7-9; 7 bases are shared with TRBD2. Germline V lookup: CDR1 SEHNR, CDR2 FQNEAQ (reference sequence). The CDR3 length is 15 residues. The V gene end was trimmed by 3 bases and the J gene end by 0 bases; junction bases not matched to a gene: 2. The CDR3 reads CASSFGGSSYNEQFF. CDR3 DNA sequence: TGTGCCAGCAGCTTCGGGGGGAGCTCCTACAATGAGCAGTTCTTC.

This rearrangement joins TRBV6-1 to TRBJ2-7, with 9 bases identical to TRBD2. The germline V gene has CDR1 MNHNS and CDR2 SASEGT. The junction had 5 bases not matched to a gene; V was cut back by 0 bases and J by 2 bases. The CDR3 extends over 16 amino acids. CDR3 region: CASSEAPSGGPYEQYF. In nucleotides, the CDR3 is TGTGCCAGCAGTGAAGCGCCCAGCGGGGGGCCCTACGAGCAGTACTTC.

Here the CDR3 reads CASSYSPGTGGEQYF. CDR3 nucleotide sequence: TGTGCCAGCAGTTACTCTCCCGGGACAGGGGGTGAGCAGTACTTC. The chain recombines TRBV6-6 with TRBJ2-7; 11 positions match TRBD1. The germline V gene encodes CDR1 MNHNY and CDR2 SVGAGI (reference sequence). CDR3 size: 15 residues. Unmatched junction bases numbered 5, after V lost 0 bases and J lost 7 bases.

The V gene is TRBV19, the J gene TRBJ1-1; maybe TRBD1 (6 bases). This CDR3 is 14 amino acids long. V was pared by 8 bases and J by 4 bases, with 17 bases between. Germline V CDR1 and CDR2: LNHDA, SQIVND (reference sequence). This CDR3 is CASAATAGVTEAFF. In DNA, the CDR3 is TGTGCCAGTGCCGCGACGGCAGGGGTCACTGAAGCTTTCTTT.

The chain employs TRBV7-3 and TRBJ2-6; 7 positions match TRBD1. The V segment lost 2 bases and the J segment 2 bases; nucleotides outside the gene matches: 3. CDR1 SGHTA and CDR2 FQGTGA come from the germline V gene. This CDR3 contains 16 residues. CDR3 nucleotides: TGTGCCAGCAGCTTACTGCAGGGGGCTGGGGCCAACGTCCTGACTTTC. It specifies CASSLLQGAGANVLTF.

The chain recombines TRBV13 with TRBJ1-2; 8 nucleotides agree with TRBD1. In germline, CDR1 is PRHDT, CDR2 FYEKMQ (reference sequence). The CDR3 has 15 amino acids. Unmatched junction bases numbered 6, after V lost 1 base and J lost 5 bases. This CDR3 is CASSLDRGIGYGYTF. The CDR3 DNA reads as TGTGCCAGCAGCTTAGACAGGGGGATAGGGTATGGCTACACCTTC.

The chain couples TRBV19 to TRBJ1-2, with D possibly being TRBD1 (5 bases). Trimming shortened V by 5 bases and J by 6 bases, and 19 bases separated the two germline ends. In germline, CDR1 is LNHDA, CDR2 SQIVND (reference sequence). CDR3 length: 15 residues. The CDR3 region is CASSGYTRGTDGYTF. The CDR3 nucleotides are TGTGCCAGTAGTGGCTACACCCGGGGGACGGATGGCTACACCTTC.

This rearrangement joins TRBV2 to TRBJ2-3; unclear D gene. The CDR3 extends over 11 amino acids. Trimming cost V 8 bases and J 2 bases, with 5 bases left between them. The germline gives CDR1 SNHLY, CDR2 FYNNEI. The CDR3 protein is CASRYTDTQYF. Here the CDR3 DNA reads TGTGCCAGCCGCTACACAGATACGCAGTATTTT.

The chain combines TRBV7-2 with TRBJ1-1; 7 positions agree with TRBD1. The CDR3 runs 13 residues. J lost 7 bases, V lost 5 bases, and 7 bases had no gene match. Per germline, CDR1 SGHTA and CDR2 FQGNSA. For the CDR3, the DNA is TGTGCCAGCAGCCACGGGGGGACAGTTGAAGCTTTCTTT. Protein: CASSHGGTVEAFF.

The chain carries TRBV10-3 and TRBJ1-6; possible D gene TRBD1, 5 bases. CDR1 is ENHRY and CDR2 is SYGVKD in the germline V gene. Trimming took 5 bases from V and 5 from J, leaving 16 bases between them. The CDR3 length is 16 residues. Here the CDR3 reads CAISYSVGLDNSPLHF. As DNA, the CDR3 is TGTGCCATCAGTTATTCCGTGGGGCTTGATAATTCACCCCTCCACTTT.

This CDR3 is CASSTGTANSGNTIYF. As DNA, the CDR3 is TGTGCCAGTAGTACCGGGACAGCCAACTCTGGAAACACCATATATTTT. J is TRBJ1-3 and V is TRBV19; 7 bases are shared with TRBD1. The junction had 6 bases not matched to a gene; V was cut back by 4 bases and J by 0 bases. This CDR3 has 16 residues. Germline V gene data show CDR1 as LNHDA and CDR2 as SQIVND (reference sequence). Full variable domain (rest looked up from reference TRBV19 and TRBJ1-3): DGGITQSPKYLFRKEGQNVTLSCEQNLNHDAMYWYRQDPGQGLRLIYYSQIVNDFQKGDIAEGYSVSREKKESFPLTVTSAQKNPTAFYLCASSTGTANSGNTIYFGEGSWLTVV.

This chain uses TRBV7-2 with TRBJ2-1; D possibly matches TRBD1 or TRBD2 (5 bases each). Trimming pared 1 base from V and 2 bases from J, leaving 9 bases between. The CDR3 has 15 amino acids. CDR1 and CDR2 from the germline V gene are SGHTA and FQGNSA. In nucleotides, the CDR3 is TGTGCCAGCAGCTTAGGAGGGGAAGCCTACAATGAGCAGTTCTTC. This sequence encodes CASSLGGEAYNEQFF.

Points on this clone: One end of the junction does not line up with germline, which may come from a read error. The chain joins TRBV6-1 to TRBJ2-5; 11 positions agree with TRBD2. Germline lookup yields CDR1 MNHNS and CDR2 SASEGT. This CDR3 is 16 amino acids long. The CDR3 reads CAISEFLAGGQETQYF. For the CDR3, the DNA is TGTGCCATCAGTGAGTTCCTAGCGGGGGGCCAAGAGACCCAGTACTTC.

This clone was found a few times. The CDR3 reads CASSLGLAGGHGTQYF. The DNA of the CDR3 is TGCGCCAGCAGCTTGGGACTAGCGGGGGGGCATGGGACCCAGTACTTC. The chain is built from TRBV5-1 and TRBJ2-5, with TRBD2 matching 14 bases. The CDR3 consists of 16 residues. The junction had 5 bases not matched to a gene; V was cut back by 0 bases and J by 7 bases. Germline V gene sequence: CDR1 SGHRS, CDR2 YFSETQ.

This chain joins TRBV30 and TRBJ2-7; TRBD1 is a possible D gene (6 bases). In germline, CDR1 is GTSNPN, CDR2 SVGIG (reference sequence). The CDR3 is made up of 12 amino acids. V was trimmed by 2 bases and J by 3 bases, leaving 8 bases between them. The CDR3 is CAWSLQGYEQYF. In nucleotides, the CDR3 is TGTGCCTGGAGTTTACAGGGCTACGAGCAGTACTTC.

The chain employs TRBV5-1 and TRBJ2-2; unclear D gene. Germline assignment: CDR1 SGHRS and CDR2 YFSETQ. This CDR3 contains 14 residues. Trimming pared 1 base from V and 3 bases from J, leaving 7 bases between. CDR3 region: CASSLSVDTGELFF. The DNA for the CDR3 is TGCGCCAGCAGCTTGTCAGTGGACACCGGGGAGCTGTTTTTT.

The chain joins TRBV5-1 to TRBJ2-5; 7 bases agree with TRBD1. Germline assignment: CDR1 SGHRS and CDR2 YFSETQ. There are 15 residues in the CDR3. Losses at the gene ends were 4 bases for V and 1 base for J; bases not matched to a gene: 7. CDR3 protein: CASSAQQGSQETQYF. The CDR3 DNA sequence: TGCGCCAGCAGCGCCCAACAGGGGAGCCAAGAGACCCAGTACTTC.

The V call is TRBV5-1, the J call TRBJ2-4, with D perhaps matching TRBD1 (6 bases). Per germline, CDR1 SGHRS and CDR2 YFSETQ. This CDR3 comprises 15 residues. Trimming took off 2 bases at V and 0 bases at J, with 9 bases between the two ends. CDR3 coding DNA: TGCGCCAGCAGCTTTGGCAGGGGAGCCAAAAACATTCAGTACTTC. This encodes CASSFGRGAKNIQYF.

This sequence joins TRBV29-1 and TRBJ2-5; D possibly matches TRBD1 or TRBD2 (6 bases each). Germline V gene sequence: CDR1 SQVTM, CDR2 ANQGSEA. V lost 7 bases and J 5 bases, leaving 11 bases between the germline ends. There are 11 residues in the CDR3. CDR3: CSGGASETQYF. CDR3 bases: TGCAGCGGGGGGGCTAGCGAGACCCAGTACTTC.

This chain links TRBV27 with TRBJ2-3, with 8 bases matching TRBD2. The CDR3 extends over 18 amino acids. Germline trimming cut 4 bases from V and 1 base from J; bases unmatched to any gene: 13. The germline CDR1 and CDR2 sequences are MNHEY and SMNVEV (reference sequence). CDR3 region: CASSSPSGGAFGTDTQYF. DNA for the CDR3: TGTGCCAGCAGTTCCCCCTCCGGGGGGGCGTTTGGCACAGATACGCAGTATTTT.

This chain links TRBV28 with TRBJ2-5; perhaps D is TRBD1 or TRBD2 (5 bases each). The CDR3 loop spans 14 amino acids. Trimming shortened V by 5 bases and J by 5 bases, and 15 bases separated the two germline ends. Per the germline V gene, CDR1 is MDHEN and CDR2 is SYDVKM. The CDR3 sequence: CASSTRGVGETQYF. DNA of the CDR3: TGTGCCAGCAGTACCCGAGGGGTAGGGGAGACCCAGTACTTC.

The chain uses TRBV9 and TRBJ2-7; 12 nucleotides align to TRBD2. The CDR3 totals 15 residues. The V gene's germline CDR1 is SGDLS and CDR2 YYNGEE. J was trimmed by 6 bases and V by 4 bases; bases with no gene match: 8. CDR3 residues: CASSPLAGGPGEQYF. In DNA, the CDR3 is TGTGCCAGCAGCCCCCTAGCGGGGGGGCCGGGCGAGCAGTACTTC.